A selection of T cell receptor beta chains follows, all from one sample in a study of human T cells and chemical hapten exposure. In TCRdb, the RACE reads were re-called with MiXCR into one record per CDR3 protein. Among around 99,000 distinct CDR3 sequences, roughly an eighth were seen once, and the ten largest hold approximately 2.1%. The sample in question was whole blood, obtained in connection with sensitization to the hapten diphenylcyclopropenone (DPC). The receptors were gathered from a woman between 35 and 50 years old with alopecia areata. Some clones in this sample may be carry-over from other donors' samples. The CDR3 runs from the conserved cysteine through the conserved F or W. Each record gives: V gene, D gene, clone size, J gene, CDR3 DNA, CDR3 protein. The D gene is left open where the match is weak. Clone sizes are given selectively: once, few, many, or a class where the clone is expanded.

TRBV7-9	.	few	TRBJ1-1	TGTGCCAGCAGCTTAGACGGACAGCAAGCTTTCTTT	CASSLDGQQAFF
TRBV18	.	many	TRBJ1-1	TGTGCCAGCTCACCACTCTTTTCGGGACCGAACACTGAAGCTTTCTTT	CASSPLFSGPNTEAFF
TRBV20-1	.	.	TRBJ2-7	TGCAGTGCCGTAAGGGGGTCCTACGAGCAGTACTTC	CSAVRGSYEQYF
TRBV11-2	TRBD1	few	TRBJ2-7	TGTGCCAGCAGCCCCAGACAGGGAGCGTCCTACGAGCAGTACTTC	CASSPRQGASYEQYF
TRBV28	.	many	TRBJ1-2	TGTGCCAGCAGTTTGAGCGAGTATTACTATGGCTACACCTTC	CASSLSEYYYGYTF
TRBV5-6	.	few	TRBJ2-1	TGTGCCAGCAGCCTACCCCCGGGAGCCAATGAGCAGTTCTTC	CASSLPPGANEQFF
TRBV6-4	.	.	TRBJ2-1	TGTGCCAGCAGTGAGTCAACCTCCTACAATGAGCAGTTCTTC	CASSESTSYNEQFF
TRBV6-6	TRBD2	many	TRBJ2-3	TGTGCCAGCAGTTACTCACCCAGCGGGATTCGGCATACGCAGTATTTT	CASSYSPSGIRHTQYF
TRBV7-9	.	many	TRBJ2-2	TGTGCCAGCAGCTTAGTTGACGAGGAGCTGTTTTTT	CASSLVDEELFF
TRBV6-2/TRBV6-3	.	few	TRBJ2-7	TGTGCCAGCAGTTACGGGGAACTGGCAACCTACGAGCAGTACTTC	CASSYGELATYEQYF
TRBV12-3/TRBV12-4	.	few	TRBJ2-5	TGTGCCAGCGCTAGTAGTAATAGGCAAGAGACCCAGTACTTC	CASASSNRQETQYF
TRBV13	.	.	TRBJ1-5	TGTGCCAGCAGCATCCGAGGGGACGGGCAGCCCCAGCATTTT	CASSIRGDGQPQHF
TRBV28	.	.	TRBJ2-7	TGTGCCAGCAGGTCCCGGAGCTCCTACGAGCAGTACTTC	CASRSRSSYEQYF
TRBV12-3/TRBV12-4	TRBD2	many	TRBJ2-1	TGTGCCAGCAGCCTCCCTAGGACTAGCGGGAGTTTAGATGAGCAGTTCTTC	CASSLPRTSGSLDEQFF